This entry describes one T cell receptor (beta chain). Germline CDR1 and CDR2: SGHTA and FQGNSA. The CDR3 has 14 amino acids. Deletions cut 2 bases from V and 8 bases from J, with 15 bases between. Per the original methods: Estimation of nucleated cell counts was performed using reference gene primer amplification. Libraries were prepared by immunoSEQ multiplex PCR; TCRdb keeps only in-frame clonotypes and omits some of them. Clone size and V and J calls were adopted from that table, with D and trimming inferred from the DNA. Of roughly 60,000 clones listed, roughly four fifths are singletons. This entry belongs to a study of blood T cell repertoires in COVID-19. Overall study: The samples span acute and convalescent COVID-19 from the United States, Italy and Spain. Sample material is recorded as cDNA or gDNA derived from T cells, B-cell-depleted T cells, or PBMCs.

What was sequenced was peripheral blood. The V call is TRBV7-2, the J call TRBJ1-2, with D perhaps matching TRBD1 (6 bases). This sequence was found in a man aged 80 or over with acute or convalescent COVID-19. CDR3 bases: TGTGCCAGCAGCTTAATGCGTCAGGGGAAGGGCTACACCTTC. This gives the protein CASSLMRQGKGYTF.